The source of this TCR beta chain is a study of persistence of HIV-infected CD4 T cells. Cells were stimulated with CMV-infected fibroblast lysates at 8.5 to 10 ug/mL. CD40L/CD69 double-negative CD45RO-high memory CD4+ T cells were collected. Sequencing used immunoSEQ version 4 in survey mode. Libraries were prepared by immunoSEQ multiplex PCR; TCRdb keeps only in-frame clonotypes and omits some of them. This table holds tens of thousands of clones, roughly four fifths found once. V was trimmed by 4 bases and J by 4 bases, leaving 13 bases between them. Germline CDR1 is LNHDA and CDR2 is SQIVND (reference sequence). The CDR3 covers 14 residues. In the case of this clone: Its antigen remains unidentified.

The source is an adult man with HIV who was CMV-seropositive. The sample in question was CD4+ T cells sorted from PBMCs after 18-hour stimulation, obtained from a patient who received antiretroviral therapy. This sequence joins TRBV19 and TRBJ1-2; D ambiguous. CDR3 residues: CASSTGSLRYGYTF. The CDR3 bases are TGTGCCAGTAGTACAGGTAGTCTTCGCTATGGCTACACCTTC.